These T cell receptor beta chains were read from a single sample in a study of T cells in Graves' hyperthyroidism and ophthalmopathy. One entry per CDR3 protein results from TCRdb running MiXCR on the multiplex PCR reads. The sample contains about 640,000 distinct CDR3 sequences, less than 25% of which appear only once. The sample was blood. These receptors all come from a man aged 30 to 39 with Graves' ophthalmopathy. The CDR3 runs from the conserved cysteine through the conserved F or W. Only part of the rows carry a size: once, few, many, or a class if the clone is expanded.

abundance | v_gene | CDR3aa
- | TRBV27 | CASSSRDPRHYEQYF
many | TRBV7-2 | CASSPQQTNSGEQFF
- | TRBV27 | CASSLIAGGPIDTQYF
- | TRBV7-3 | CASSSHGSTDTQYF
many | TRBV20-1 | CSTAKQGSDGYTF
many | TRBV20-1 | CSARDGEGSNQPQHF
few | TRBV15 | CATSRSRDTYEQYF
many | TRBV7-2 | CASQRLGYEQYF
- | TRBV11-2 | CASSSRVPRGSYEQYF
few | TRBV18 | CASSPRGQPSEAFF
many | TRBV2 | CASSESPSGSETQYF
few | TRBV30 | CAWSISGGNSPLHF
- | TRBV4-2 | CASSQTRSDEQFF
many | TRBV28 | CASSSTGLAGINEQYF
few | TRBV7-3 | CASSLTPGYKSPLHF
many | TRBV28 | CASSFGRVPGNEQFF
- | TRBV7-2 | CASSPARVLHF
few | TRBV6-5 | CASSYSGQYEQYF
- | TRBV12-3/TRBV12-4 | CASAGTSGRQKETQYF
many | TRBV18 | CASSGTATDTQYF
many | TRBV7-3 | CASSLERNTEAFF
- | TRBV2 | CASSSGTSGGQETQYF
- | TRBV20-1 | CSARVQAGGLQETQYF
few | TRBV11-1 | CASSPTPGGVQETQYF
- | TRBV4-1 | CASSQGPGTGWYGYTF
- | TRBV4-1 | CASSHQGEDTDTQYF
many | TRBV30 | CAWGRKSYNEQFF
- | TRBV4-1 | CASKTPGQRDTQYF
- | TRBV24-1 | CATSGKGSPQHF
- | TRBV11-2 | CASSRSWDETSYEQYF
many | TRBV27 | CASSFRLGTPPFQETQYF
- | TRBV5-1 | CASSLDRAWTGELFF
many | TRBV13 | CASRSGTGGWRTEAFF